This T cell receptor (beta chain) was documented in a study of blood T cell repertoires in COVID-19. Background on the study: The United States, Italy and Spain were the sources of the acute and convalescent COVID-19 samples. In each case, the material was cDNA or gDNA derived from T cells, B-cell-depleted T cells, or PBMCs.

The germline CDR1 and CDR2 sequences are SNHLY and FYNNEI. The CDR3 consists of 11 residues. Trimming shortened V by 3 bases and J by 8 bases, and 8 bases separated the two germline ends. As handled by the study authors: For nucleated cells, counts were estimated from reference gene primer amplification. Only in-frame clones appear in the TCRdb table, and some are missing; sequencing was by immunoSEQ multiplex PCR. That table furnishes V, J and clone size, whereas the DNA furnished D and trimming. Of hundreds of thousands of clones listed, approximately 90% are singletons. This sequence originates from a woman in her thirties or forties who had recovered from COVID-19. Source material: peripheral blood. The gene calls are TRBV2 and TRBJ2-7; D not certain. For the CDR3, the DNA is TGTGCCAGCAGTGAGTCTAACCAGCAGTACTTC. It translates to CASSESNQQYF.